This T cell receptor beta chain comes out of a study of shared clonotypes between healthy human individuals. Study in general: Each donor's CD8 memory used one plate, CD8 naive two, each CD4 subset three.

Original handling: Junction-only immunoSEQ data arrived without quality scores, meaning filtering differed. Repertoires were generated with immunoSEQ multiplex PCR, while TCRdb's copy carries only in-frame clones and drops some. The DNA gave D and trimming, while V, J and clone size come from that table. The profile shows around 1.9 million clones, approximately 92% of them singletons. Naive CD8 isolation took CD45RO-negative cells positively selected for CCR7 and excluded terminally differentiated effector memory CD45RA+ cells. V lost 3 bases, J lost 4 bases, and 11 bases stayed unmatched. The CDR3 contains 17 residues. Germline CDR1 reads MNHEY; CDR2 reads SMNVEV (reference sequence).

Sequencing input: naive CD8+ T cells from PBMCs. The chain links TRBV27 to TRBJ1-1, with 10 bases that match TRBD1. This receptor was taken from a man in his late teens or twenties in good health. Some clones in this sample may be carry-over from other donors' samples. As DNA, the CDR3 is TGTGCCAGCAGTTTCCTACGACAGGGGGCGGGAGGCACTGAAGCTTTCTTT. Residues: CASSFLRQGAGGTEAFF.